The rows below give T cell receptor beta chains drawn from one sample of a study of regulatory T cells in long-lasting Graves disease. TCRdb re-called the multiplex PCR reads with MiXCR, one entry per CDR3 protein. The sample has around 400,000 distinct CDR3 sequences; more than 20% are singletons. This material consisted of peripheral blood mononuclear cells (PBMCs), taken when the disease was refractory, from a patient treated with antithyroid drugs. The receptors come from a woman in her thirties or forties with Graves disease. CDR3s include the opening cysteine and the closing phenylalanine or tryptophan. Each record gives: J gene, clone size, V gene, D gene, CDR3 DNA, CDR3 protein. D genes are given only for firm matches. Expanded clones get a size class; other rows say once, few or many, or leave the size out.

TRBJ2-5 many TRBV27 NA TGTGCCAGCAGTTTATCGACTAGATTAGAGACCCAGTACTTC CASSLSTRLETQYF
TRBJ2-7 NA TRBV5-1 NA TGCGCCAGCAGCCAGATCAGGAGCGAGCAGTACTTC CASSQIRSEQYF
TRBJ2-7 few TRBV6-4 TRBD1 TGTGCCAGCAGTTACTCGAGGGGGCGGTTCGAGCAGTACTTC CASSYSRGRFEQYF
TRBJ2-7 NA TRBV19 TRBD1 TGTGCCAGTAGTATCGAACAGGGGGGTTTCGAGCAGTACTTC CASSIEQGGFEQYF
TRBJ2-7 many TRBV28 NA TGTGCCAGCAGTCCCGGACAGCCGCCAGGCGAGCAGTACTTC CASSPGQPPGEQYF
TRBJ1-5 many TRBV28 NA TGTGCCAGCAGTTTATTACAGATCGGGAATCAGCCCCAGCATTTT CASSLLQIGNQPQHF
TRBJ2-2 NA TRBV6-4 NA TGTGCCAGCCGGGACGACTCGAACACCGGGGAGCTGTTTTTT CASRDDSNTGELFF
TRBJ1-5 once TRBV27 NA TGTGCCACCAGTTTAGGGGGGGCGAATCAGCCCCAGCATTTT CATSLGGANQPQHF
TRBJ1-5 many TRBV28 NA TGTGCCAGCAGTTTCGCAACGGGCCAGCCCCAGCATTTT CASSFATGQPQHF
TRBJ1-4 many TRBV7-2 NA TGTGCCAGCAGCCCCGGGGGACATACCGCTTTTGAGGGGGAACTGTTTTTT CASSPGGHTAFEGELFF
TRBJ2-5 many TRBV28 TRBD2 TGTGCCAGCAGCCGGGCTAGCGGGAGGGAGACCCAGTACTTC CASSRASGRETQYF
TRBJ2-5 many TRBV20-1 NA TGCAGTGCTAGCGAGGACCTGCAAGAGACCCAGTACTTC CSASEDLQETQYF
TRBJ1-3 NA TRBV14 NA TGTGCCAGCAGCCAAGTCAGTTTCTCTGGAAACACCATATATTTT CASSQVSFSGNTIYF
TRBJ2-5 NA TRBV5-1 TRBD2 TGCGCCAGCAGCAGCGGGAGGGCAGGAGAGACCCAGTACTTC CASSSGRAGETQYF
TRBJ2-5 NA TRBV7-9 NA TGTGCCAGCAGTCATATGAAGCGGTTGGGGTTCGAACACCAGTACTTC CASSHMKRLGFEHQYF
TRBJ2-5 NA TRBV27 NA TGTGCCAGCCCAAGGGGGGAGGGGGAGGCCCAGTACTTC CASPRGEGEAQYF
TRBJ1-5 NA TRBV9 NA TGTGCCAGCAGCGCCCGGACAGCACTTAGCAATCAGCCCCAGCATTTT CASSARTALSNQPQHF
TRBJ2-1 NA TRBV5-1 NA TGCGCCAGCAGCAGCGACCGGGACTGGCTATATGAGCAGTTCTTC CASSSDRDWLYEQFF
TRBJ2-5 few TRBV16 NA TGTGCCAGCAGCCTCTCCCACTCCCAGGCTCAAGAGACCCAGTACTTC CASSLSHSQAQETQYF
TRBJ1-1 many TRBV12-3/TRBV12-4 NA TGTGCCAGCAGTTCAGGGGCTCGGACTGAAGCTTTCTTT CASSSGARTEAFF
TRBJ1-1 many TRBV27 NA TGTGCCAGCAGTAGGGGACCGCGGGCTTTCTTT CASSRGPRAFF
TRBJ1-1 NA TRBV10-3 NA TGTGCCACCGTTCGCGCCCCGAACACTGAAGCTTTCTTT CATVRAPNTEAFF
TRBJ2-5 many TRBV28 NA TGTGCCAGCAGCAGGCCACAAGAGACCCAGTACTTC CASSRPQETQYF
TRBJ2-2 few TRBV11-1 NA TGTGCCAGCAGCTTAAAGGTAGCGGCGAACACCGGGGAGCTGTTTTTT CASSLKVAANTGELFF
TRBJ2-3 many TRBV9 NA TGTGCCAGCAGCGTAGTTGGTAGCGGAAGCACAGATACGCAGTATTTT CASSVVGSGSTDTQYF
TRBJ2-7 NA TRBV6-2/TRBV6-3 NA TGTACCAGCAGTCGGGACTCAAACTACGAGCAGTACTTC CTSSRDSNYEQYF
TRBJ2-4 NA TRBV28 NA TGTGCCAGCAGTTTGTTTTCTGGGCCCGGGATTCAGTACTTC CASSLFSGPGIQYF
TRBJ1-1 NA TRBV28 NA TGTGCCAGCAGTTTAGAAGGACAGTCCGTCCCAGAGGGTGAAGCTTTCTTT CASSLEGQSVPEGEAFF
TRBJ2-7 many TRBV11-1 TRBD2 TGTGCCAGCAGCCCCTACTTAGCGGGAGTAATACACGAGCAGTACTTC CASSPYLAGVIHEQYF
TRBJ2-7 few TRBV5-6 NA TGTGCCAGCAGCTTGTGGCAGGGACCCTACGAGCAGTACTTC CASSLWQGPYEQYF
TRBJ2-6 NA TRBV19 NA TGTGCCAGTCTAAGGAAAAGCTCTGGGGCCAACGTCCTGACTTTC CASLRKSSGANVLTF
TRBJ2-7 NA TRBV5-1 NA TGCGCCAGCAGCTTGGCGCCTAGCCGCGAGCAGTACTTC CASSLAPSREQYF
TRBJ1-4 many TRBV29-1 NA TGCAGCGTCTCGGACGGAACTAATGAAAAACTGTTTTTT CSVSDGTNEKLFF
TRBJ2-6 few TRBV30 NA TGTGCCTTAGACAGGACGTCTGGGGCCAACGTCCTGACTTTC CALDRTSGANVLTF
TRBJ2-7 many TRBV28 NA TGTGCCAGCACCCCCGTGGGGAGCGACGAGCAGTACTTC CASTPVGSDEQYF
TRBJ2-5 few TRBV7-2 NA TGTGCCAGCAGCTTAGCATGGGTTAGAGGGCCTCGGGAGACCCAGTACTTC CASSLAWVRGPRETQYF
TRBJ2-3 NA TRBV28 NA TGTGCCAGCAACCTCCACAGCGCCTGGAGCACAGATACGCAGTATTTT CASNLHSAWSTDTQYF
TRBJ2-7 NA TRBV13 TRBD2 TGTGCCAGCAGCGTCCGGACTAGCGGCGTCCCCTACGAGCAGTACTTC CASSVRTSGVPYEQYF
TRBJ2-7 many TRBV28 TRBD1 TGTGCCAGTGTCTCTGGACAGGGAAACGAGCAGTACTTC CASVSGQGNEQYF
TRBJ2-6 few TRBV6-1 NA TGTGCCAGCTGGGGAAGGGGACCGCAAGGGGCCAACGTCCTGACTTTC CASWGRGPQGANVLTF
TRBJ1-2 NA TRBV28 TRBD1 TGTGCCGGCAGTTTAGGGCAGGGGGGATCCTATGGCTACACCTTC CAGSLGQGGSYGYTF
TRBJ2-7 few TRBV7-9 NA TGTGCCAGCAGCTTAGAGTCCAGGGGACCCTTCGAGCAGTACTTC CASSLESRGPFEQYF